This TCR beta chain emerged from a study of CXCR3-negative and CXCR3-positive naive CD8 T cells. Study details: Sequencing brought in about 150 million TRB reads altogether, and each library got about 1.5 +/- 0.3 million. Broader study findings: Naive CXCR3-positive and CXCR3-negative cells shared similar TRBV-TRBJ usage, unlike memory cells. Cryopreservation partially lowered CXCR3 expression, so most assays used fresh PBMCs.

On this clonotype: Its antigen is unidentified.

TRB cDNA was prepared as libraries by UMI-labeled 5' RACE. TCRdb reprocessed the 5' RACE reads and reports one entry per CDR3 protein, with no DNA. The table gives fewer than 95,000 distinct CDR3 sequences; the top ten clones make up approximately 1.5% of it. Germline CDR1 SGHNT, CDR2 YENEEA. CDR3 length equals 13 residues. The sample taken for sequencing was naive CXCR3- CD8+ T cells from blood. This sample's subset: CD45RO-CCR7+CD27+CD95- naive CD8+ T cells lacking CXCR3 (TNR3-). The clonotype comes from a human donor in good health. Some clones in this sample may be carry-over from other donors' samples. The V and J genes are TRBV11-3 and TRBJ2-7; TCRdb's D gene call, TRBD2, goes unchecked for lack of DNA. This chain's CDR3 is CASSPAGGAEQYF.